These 9 T cell receptor beta chains came from one sample sequenced in a study of T cells in Graves' hyperthyroidism and ophthalmopathy. Researchers took RNA transcripts and amplified the TCR beta CDR3 regions from them. HTBI primers drove first-round RT-PCR of the TCR CDR3. MiXCR, applied by TCRdb to the multiplex PCR reads, yields one record per CDR3 protein. The sample contains about 610,000 distinct CDR3 sequences, about 15% of which appear only once. The sample was blood. The receptors derive from a woman in her thirties or forties with Graves' ophthalmopathy.

This clonotype has at least ten counts. The CDR3 nucleotides read TGTGCTAGTGGTCAGGGGGGGCCCCAGCATTTT. Its protein product is CASGQGGPQHF. The rearrangement joins TRBV12-5 to TRBJ1-5, with 7 bases matching TRBD1. V gave up 5 bases and J gave up 9 bases; unmatched junction bases: 1. The CDR3 covers 11 residues. Germline V gene lookup returns CDR1 LGHNT and CDR2 FRNRAP.

The table lists this clonotype with a few counts. The chain recombines TRBV6-2 or TRBV6-3 with TRBJ2-7, with 10 positions matching TRBD1. V was pared by 4 bases and J by 3 bases, with 15 bases of the junction left unmatched. This CDR3 comprises 18 residues. Per germline, CDR1 MNHEY and CDR2 SVGEGT. The CDR3 is CASSSGDRGPNNDYEQYF. CDR3 DNA sequence: TGTGCCAGCAGTTCGGGGGACAGGGGACCCAATAACGACTACGAGCAGTACTTC.

The V and J genes are TRBV12-3 or TRBV12-4 and TRBJ1-1, with D hard to call. The CDR3 has 14 residues. Trimming shortened V by 3 bases and J by 5 bases, and 13 bases separated the two germline ends. CDR3 sequence reads: CASSFETRRTEAFF. CDR3 DNA: TGTGCCAGCAGTTTCGAAACGCGGAGGACTGAAGCTTTCTTT.

CDR3 sequence (DNA): TGCGCCAGCAGCTTGTGGACCCTAGCGACCATAAACAATGAGCAGTTCTTC. It codes for CASSLWTLATINNEQFF. V usage is TRBV5-1 and J usage is TRBJ2-1; D might be TRBD2 (6 bases). The CDR3 spans 17 residues. Germline values: CDR1 SGHRS, CDR2 YFSETQ. Trimming took 1 base from V and 5 from J, leaving 19 bases between them.

In its sample, this clonotype was seen many times. The genes are TRBV7-2 and TRBJ2-7; 8 nucleotides line up with TRBD1. Germline-derived CDR1 and CDR2 are SGHTA and FQGNSA. Losses at the gene ends were 6 bases for V and 1 base for J; bases not matched to a gene: 8. The CDR3 runs to 15 residues. The CDR3: CASSFRTGTSYEQYF. CDR3 in DNA: TGTGCCAGCAGTTTCAGGACAGGGACATCCTACGAGCAGTACTTC. The variable domain in full, with the rest retrieved from reference TRBV7-2 and TRBJ2-7, is GAGVSQSPSNKVTEKGKDVELRCDPISGHTALYWYRQSLGQGLEFLIYFQGNSAPDKSGLPSDRFSAERTGGSVSTLTIQRTQQEDSAVYLCASSFRTGTSYEQYFGPGTRLTVT.

This clonotype was found many times. V and J are TRBV28 and TRBJ1-1; weak D call: TRBD1 (5 bases). The germline gives CDR1 MDHEN, CDR2 SYDVKM. Deletions cut 1 base from V and 5 bases from J, with 11 bases between. This CDR3 is built from 14 residues. The CDR3 sequence is CASSLSQGGTEAFF. The CDR3, as DNA: TGTGCCAGCAGTTTATCCCAGGGAGGGACTGAAGCTTTCTTT.

The V call is TRBV6-2 or TRBV6-3, the J call TRBJ1-5, with D possibly being TRBD1 (6 bases). This CDR3 has 14 residues. Trimming shortened V by 10 bases and J by 0 bases, and 13 bases separated the two germline ends. CDR1 and CDR2 from the germline V gene are MNHEY and SVGEGT. The CDR3 sequence is CATTGGPSNQPQHF. CDR3 sequence (DNA): TGTGCCACCACGGGGGGGCCTAGCAATCAGCCCCAGCATTTT.

A few counts support this clonotype. This chain links TRBV5-1 with TRBJ2-5; 7 positions match TRBD1. Germline-derived CDR1 and CDR2 are SGHRS and YFSETQ. V shed 0 bases and J 7 bases; nucleotides not matched to a gene: 6. The CDR3 totals 14 residues. The CDR3 loop reads CASSLEGGTGTQYF. The CDR3 nucleotides read TGCGCCAGCAGCTTGGAAGGGGGCACGGGGACCCAGTACTTC.

This clonotype was picked up many times. The chain joins TRBV9 to TRBJ2-7; D might be TRBD1 or TRBD2, each matching 5 bases. V lost 4 bases, J lost 3 bases, and 20 bases lay in between. The CDR3 runs 16 residues. Germline V CDR1 and CDR2: SGDLS, YYNGEE. The CDR3 spells CASSPHPGRRGYEQYF. CDR3 sequence (DNA): TGTGCCAGCAGCCCCCATCCGGGACGCCGAGGCTACGAGCAGTACTTC. Variable domain in full (rest from reference TRBV9 and TRBJ2-7): DSGVTQTPKHLITATGQRVTLRCSPRSGDLSVYWYQQSLDQGLQFLIQYYNGEERAKGNILERFSAQQFPDLHSELNLSSLELGDSALYFCASSPHPGRRGYEQYFGPGTRLTVT.